This T cell receptor beta chain was captured by sequencing in a study of blood T cell repertoires in COVID-19. As for the study in general: Donors in the United States, Italy and Spain gave samples during acute or convalescent COVID-19. PBMCs, B-cell-depleted T cells, or T cells provided the cDNA or gDNA that made up the material.

The CDR3 consists of 16 residues. Germline V CDR1 and CDR2: SGHRS, YFSETQ. V dropped 4 bases and J dropped 4 bases, with 17 bases sitting between them. This clone occurred once. In the study's own analysis: Estimation of nucleated cell counts relied on the amplification of reference gene primers. Produced via immunoSEQ multiplex PCR; TCRdb's table is partial and in-frame only. D and trimming come from the DNA, and the V and J calls and clone size come from that table. The sample lists 140,000 or so clones; 65% to 90% were seen once. V gene TRBV5-1 combines with J gene TRBJ2-2; possibly TRBD1 for D (5 bases). The sample was peripheral blood. This sequence originates from a man aged 45-60 years with acute or convalescent COVID-19. The CDR3 sequence: CASSLTINQGTGELFF. CDR3 DNA sequence: TGCGCCAGCAGCCTAACGATAAACCAGGGCACCGGGGAGCTGTTTTTT.